The clone carrying this T cell receptor (beta chain) has at least ten counts. Antigen specificity is unknown. The sample belongs to a study of T-cell reconstitution after alpha-beta-depleted transplantation in children. Overall study results and limits: Surviving recipient T cells and thymic progenitors underlay high day-60 TCRbeta diversity in some patients.

Unique molecular identifiers were built into the TCRbeta library. From the PCR reads, TCRdb called clonotypes with MiXCR, one entry per CDR3 protein. In the table there are approximately 80,000 distinct CDR3 sequences, 11% to 15% of which are singletons. This CDR3 contains 12 residues. Trimming shortened V by 1 base and J by 7 bases, and 10 bases separated the two germline ends. Germline lookup yields CDR1 DFQATT and CDR2 SNEGSKA (reference sequence). The sample in question was PBMCs, mostly from graft donor cells, obtained 180 days after TCRalphabeta/CD19-depleted stem cell transplant. The sequence was obtained from a male patient aged 2 to 9 who had a stem cell transplant for acute lymphoblastic leukemia, so the T cells may come from the graft donor. V is TRBV20-1 and J is TRBJ2-5, with a tentative D call TRBD2 (6 bases). CDR3 in amino acids: CSARAPGGTQYF. The CDR3 DNA reads TGCAGTGCTAGAGCTCCCGGGGGGACCCAGTACTTC.